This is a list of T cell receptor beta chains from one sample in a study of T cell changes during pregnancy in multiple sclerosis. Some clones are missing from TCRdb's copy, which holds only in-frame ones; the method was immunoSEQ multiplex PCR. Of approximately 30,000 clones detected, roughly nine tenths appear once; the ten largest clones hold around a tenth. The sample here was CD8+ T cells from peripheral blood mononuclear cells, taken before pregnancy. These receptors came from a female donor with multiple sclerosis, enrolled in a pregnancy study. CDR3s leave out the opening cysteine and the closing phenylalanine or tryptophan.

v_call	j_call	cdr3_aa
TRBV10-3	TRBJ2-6	AIRRPTGPGANVLT
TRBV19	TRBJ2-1	ASRTGTGFHEQF
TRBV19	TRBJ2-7	ASSTAGTSYEQY
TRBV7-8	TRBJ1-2	ASSFRQSPIGGYT
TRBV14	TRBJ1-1	ASSQKRGSEAF
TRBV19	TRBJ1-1	ASSPGVWRPMNTEAF
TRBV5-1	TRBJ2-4	ANSPFPSTAQY
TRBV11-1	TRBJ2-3	ASSPQQEDTDTQY
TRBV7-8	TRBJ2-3	ASSLQGFADTQY
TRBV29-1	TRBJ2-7	SVGRGYEQY
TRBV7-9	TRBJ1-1	ASSPAQGPEAF
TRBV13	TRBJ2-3	ASSSALASADTQY
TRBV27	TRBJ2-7	ASSRDRVTYEQY
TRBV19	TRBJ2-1	ASSTAAGGNNEQF
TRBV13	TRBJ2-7	ASSLLREQY
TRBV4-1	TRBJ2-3	ASSHGRDRGLPITDTQY
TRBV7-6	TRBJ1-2	ATREGAAGYT
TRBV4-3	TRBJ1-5	ASSQGQGSDQPQH
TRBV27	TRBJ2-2	ASALAGNGELF
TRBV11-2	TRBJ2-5	ASSSLLETQY
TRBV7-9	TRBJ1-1	ASKRQGADTEAF
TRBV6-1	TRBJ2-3	ASSEVMASGKDTQY
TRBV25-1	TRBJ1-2	ASSAWDGWDRGYGYT
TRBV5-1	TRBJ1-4	ASSSTPRGNEKLF
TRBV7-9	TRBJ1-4	ASSANRGRNEKLF
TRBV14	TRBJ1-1	ASSQGGVNTEAF
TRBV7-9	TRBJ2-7	ASSLGQGASEQY
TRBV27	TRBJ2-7	ASSSLAGRAYEQY
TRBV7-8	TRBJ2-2	ASSLAWELF
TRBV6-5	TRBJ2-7	ASYPATGYEQY
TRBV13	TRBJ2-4	ASSSSEDIQY
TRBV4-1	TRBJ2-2	ASSQYTGESGELF